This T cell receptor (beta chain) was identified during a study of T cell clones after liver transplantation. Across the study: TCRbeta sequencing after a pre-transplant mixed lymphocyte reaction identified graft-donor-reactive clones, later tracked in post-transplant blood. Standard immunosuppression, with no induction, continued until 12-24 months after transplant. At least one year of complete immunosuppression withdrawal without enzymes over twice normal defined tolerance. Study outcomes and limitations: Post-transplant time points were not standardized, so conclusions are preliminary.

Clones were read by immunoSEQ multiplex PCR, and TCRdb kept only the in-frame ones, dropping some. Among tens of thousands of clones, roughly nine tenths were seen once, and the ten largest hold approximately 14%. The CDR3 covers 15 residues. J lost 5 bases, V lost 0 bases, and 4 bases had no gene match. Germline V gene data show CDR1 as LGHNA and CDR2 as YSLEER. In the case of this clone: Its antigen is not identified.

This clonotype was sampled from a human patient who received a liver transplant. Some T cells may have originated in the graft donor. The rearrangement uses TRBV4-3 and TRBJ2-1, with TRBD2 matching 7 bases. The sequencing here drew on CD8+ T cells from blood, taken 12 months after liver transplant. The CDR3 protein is CASSQDSAGDNEQFF. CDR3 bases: TGCGCCAGCAGCCAAGACAGCGCGGGGGACAATGAGCAGTTCTTC.